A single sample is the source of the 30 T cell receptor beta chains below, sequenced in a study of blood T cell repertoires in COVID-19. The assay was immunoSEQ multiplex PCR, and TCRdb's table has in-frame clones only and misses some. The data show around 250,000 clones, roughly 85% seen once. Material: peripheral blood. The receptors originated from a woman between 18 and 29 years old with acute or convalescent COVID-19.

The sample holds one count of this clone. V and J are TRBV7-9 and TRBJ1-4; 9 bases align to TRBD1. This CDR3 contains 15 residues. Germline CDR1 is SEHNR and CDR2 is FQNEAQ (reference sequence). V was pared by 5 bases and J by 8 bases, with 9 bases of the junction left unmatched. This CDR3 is CASSASQGAGEKLFF. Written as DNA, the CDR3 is TGTGCCAGCAGCGCTTCACAGGGGGCGGGAGAAAAACTGTTTTTT.

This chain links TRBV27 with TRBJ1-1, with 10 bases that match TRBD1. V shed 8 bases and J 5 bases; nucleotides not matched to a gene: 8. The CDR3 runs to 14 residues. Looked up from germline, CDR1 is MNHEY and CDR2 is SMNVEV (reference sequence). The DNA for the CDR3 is TGTGCCAGCGGAGGGACAGGGGTAAAAACTGAAGCTTTCTTT. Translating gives CASGGTGVKTEAFF.

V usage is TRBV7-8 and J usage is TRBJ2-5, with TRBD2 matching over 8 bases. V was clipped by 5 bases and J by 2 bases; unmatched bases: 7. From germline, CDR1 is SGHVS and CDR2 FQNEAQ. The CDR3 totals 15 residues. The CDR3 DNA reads TGTGCCAGCAGCCGGGGGGGAGGGGTTCAAGAGACCCAGTACTTC. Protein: CASSRGGGVQETQYF.

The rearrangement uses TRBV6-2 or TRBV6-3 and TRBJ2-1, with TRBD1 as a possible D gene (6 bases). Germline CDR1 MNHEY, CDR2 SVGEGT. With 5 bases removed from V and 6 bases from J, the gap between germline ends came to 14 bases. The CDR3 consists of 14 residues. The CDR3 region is CASSPRTVSNEQFF. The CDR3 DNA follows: TGTGCCAGCAGTCCCCGGACAGTTTCCAATGAGCAGTTCTTC.

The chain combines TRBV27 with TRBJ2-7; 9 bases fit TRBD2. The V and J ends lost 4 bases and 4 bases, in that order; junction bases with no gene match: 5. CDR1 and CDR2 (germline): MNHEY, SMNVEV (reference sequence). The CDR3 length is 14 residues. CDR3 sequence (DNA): TGTGCCAGCAGTTGGGCTAGCGGGAAATACGAGCAGTACTTC. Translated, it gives CASSWASGKYEQYF.

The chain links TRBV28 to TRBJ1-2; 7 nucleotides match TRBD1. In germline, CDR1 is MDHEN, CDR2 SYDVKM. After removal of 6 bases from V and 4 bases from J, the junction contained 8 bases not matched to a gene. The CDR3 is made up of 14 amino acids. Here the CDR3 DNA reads TGTGCCAGCAGAATAGGGGGCGCCGGCTATGGCTACACCTTC. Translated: CASRIGGAGYGYTF.

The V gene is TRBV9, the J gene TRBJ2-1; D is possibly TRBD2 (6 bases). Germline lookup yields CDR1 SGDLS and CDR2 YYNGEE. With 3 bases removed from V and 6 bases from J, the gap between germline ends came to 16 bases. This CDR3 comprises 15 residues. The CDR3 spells CASSALPGLSNEQFF. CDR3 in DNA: TGTGCCAGCAGCGCGTTACCGGGACTTTCCAATGAGCAGTTCTTC.

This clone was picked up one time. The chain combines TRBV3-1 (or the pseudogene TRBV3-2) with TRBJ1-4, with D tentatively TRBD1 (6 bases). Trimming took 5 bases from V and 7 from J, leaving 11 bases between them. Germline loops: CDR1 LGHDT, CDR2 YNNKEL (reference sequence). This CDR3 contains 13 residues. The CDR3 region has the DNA TGTGCCAGCAGCAGGGGGTCTCTTGAAAAACTGTTTTTT. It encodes CASSRGSLEKLFF.

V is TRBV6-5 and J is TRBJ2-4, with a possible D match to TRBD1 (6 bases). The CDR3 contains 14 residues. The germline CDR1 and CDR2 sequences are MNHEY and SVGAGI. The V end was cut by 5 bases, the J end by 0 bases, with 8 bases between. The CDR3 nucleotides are TGTGCCAGCAGTCAGGGGTTAGCCAAAAACATTCAGTACTTC. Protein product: CASSQGLAKNIQYF.

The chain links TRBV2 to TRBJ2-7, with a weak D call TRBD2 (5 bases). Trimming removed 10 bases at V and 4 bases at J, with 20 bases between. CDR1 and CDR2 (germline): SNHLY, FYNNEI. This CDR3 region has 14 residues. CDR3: CATQADRGLYEQYF. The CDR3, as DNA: TGTGCCACCCAGGCGGACCGAGGACTTTACGAGCAGTACTTC. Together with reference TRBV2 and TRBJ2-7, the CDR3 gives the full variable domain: EPEVTQTPSHQVTQMGQEVILRCVPISNHLYFYWYRQILGQKVEFLVSFYNNEISEKSEIFDDQFSVERPDGSNFTLKIRSTKLEDSAMYFCATQADRGLYEQYFGPGTRLTVT.

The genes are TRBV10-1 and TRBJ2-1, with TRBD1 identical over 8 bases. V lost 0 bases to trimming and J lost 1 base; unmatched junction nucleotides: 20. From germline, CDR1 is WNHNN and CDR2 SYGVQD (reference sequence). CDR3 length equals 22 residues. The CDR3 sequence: CASSESKIPGTGLTSSYNEQFF. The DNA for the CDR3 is TGCGCCAGCAGTGAGTCGAAAATCCCCGGGACAGGTTTGACTAGTTCCTACAATGAGCAGTTCTTC.

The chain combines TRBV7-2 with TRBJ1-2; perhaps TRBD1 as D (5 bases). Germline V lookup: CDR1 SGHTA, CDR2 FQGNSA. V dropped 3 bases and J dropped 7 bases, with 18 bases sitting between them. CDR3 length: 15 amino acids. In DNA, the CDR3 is TGTGCCAGCAGCTTCGGAGGAGGGGCCGTCGGTGGCTACACCTTC. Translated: CASSFGGGAVGGYTF.

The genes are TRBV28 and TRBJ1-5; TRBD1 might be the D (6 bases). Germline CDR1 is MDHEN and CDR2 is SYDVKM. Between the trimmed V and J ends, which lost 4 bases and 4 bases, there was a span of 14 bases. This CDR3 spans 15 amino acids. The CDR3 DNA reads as TGTGCCAGCAGTTCCCCGCAGGGGCTGAATCAGCCCCAGCATTTT. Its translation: CASSSPQGLNQPQHF. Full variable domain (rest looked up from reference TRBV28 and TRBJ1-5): DVKVTQSSRYLVKRTGEKVFLECVQDMDHENMFWYRQDPGLGLRLIYFSYDVKMKEKGDIPEGYSVSREKKERFSLILESASTNQTSMYLCASSSPQGLNQPQHFGDGTRLSIL.

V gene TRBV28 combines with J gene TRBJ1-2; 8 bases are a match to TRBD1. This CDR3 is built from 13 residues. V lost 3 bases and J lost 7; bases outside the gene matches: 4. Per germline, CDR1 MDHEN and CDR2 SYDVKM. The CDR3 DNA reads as TGTGCCAGCAGTTTCGGACAGGGCAGTGGCTACACCTTC. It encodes CASSFGQGSGYTF.

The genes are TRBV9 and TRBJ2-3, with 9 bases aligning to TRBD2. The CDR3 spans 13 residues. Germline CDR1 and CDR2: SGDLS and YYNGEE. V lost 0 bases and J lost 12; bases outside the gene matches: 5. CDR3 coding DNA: TGTGCCAGCAGCGTAGTCTTAGCGGGAGAACAGTATTTT. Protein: CASSVVLAGEQYF.

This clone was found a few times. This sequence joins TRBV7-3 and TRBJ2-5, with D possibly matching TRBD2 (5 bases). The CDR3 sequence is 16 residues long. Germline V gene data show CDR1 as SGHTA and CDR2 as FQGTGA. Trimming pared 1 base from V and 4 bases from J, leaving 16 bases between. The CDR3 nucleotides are TGTGCCAGCAGCTTAAACGGTCCCGGGGTACGAGAGACCCAGTACTTC. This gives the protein CASSLNGPGVRETQYF.

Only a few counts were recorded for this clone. The CDR3 sequence is CSASGTGGNYSPLHF. The CDR3 DNA reads as TGCAGTGCTAGTGGGACAGGGGGTAACTATTCACCCCTCCACTTT. V and J are TRBV20-1 and TRBJ1-6; 11 bases match TRBD1. Germline CDR1 reads DFQATT; CDR2 reads SNEGSKA (reference sequence). The CDR3 is 15 amino acids. V lost 3 bases to trimming and J lost 8 bases; unmatched junction nucleotides: 6.

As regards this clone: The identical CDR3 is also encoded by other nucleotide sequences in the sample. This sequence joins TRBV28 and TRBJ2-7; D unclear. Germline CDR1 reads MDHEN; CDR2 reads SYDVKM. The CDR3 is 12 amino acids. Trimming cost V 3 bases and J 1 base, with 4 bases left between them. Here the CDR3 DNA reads TGTGCCAGCAGTTTCCTGTCCTACGAGCAGTACTTC. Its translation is CASSFLSYEQYF.

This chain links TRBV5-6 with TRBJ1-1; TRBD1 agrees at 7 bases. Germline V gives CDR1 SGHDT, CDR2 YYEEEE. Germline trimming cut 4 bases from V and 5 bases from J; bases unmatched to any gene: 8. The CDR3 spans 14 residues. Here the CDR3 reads CASSPGQFRTEAFF. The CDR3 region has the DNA TGTGCCAGCAGCCCGGGACAGTTTAGGACTGAAGCTTTCTTT.

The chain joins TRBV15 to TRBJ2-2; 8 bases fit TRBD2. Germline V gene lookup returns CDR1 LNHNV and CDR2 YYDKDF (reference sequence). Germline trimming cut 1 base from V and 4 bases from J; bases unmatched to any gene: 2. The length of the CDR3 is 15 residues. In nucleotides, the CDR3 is TGTGCCACCAGCAGAGTGCGGGAGGTCACCGGGGAGCTGTTTTTT. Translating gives CATSRVREVTGELFF.

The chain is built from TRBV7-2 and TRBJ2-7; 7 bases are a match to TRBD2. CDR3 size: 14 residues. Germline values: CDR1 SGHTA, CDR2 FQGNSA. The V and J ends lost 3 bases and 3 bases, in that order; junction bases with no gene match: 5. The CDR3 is CASSFFAGDYEQYF. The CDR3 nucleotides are TGTGCCAGCAGCTTTTTTGCGGGAGACTACGAGCAGTACTTC.

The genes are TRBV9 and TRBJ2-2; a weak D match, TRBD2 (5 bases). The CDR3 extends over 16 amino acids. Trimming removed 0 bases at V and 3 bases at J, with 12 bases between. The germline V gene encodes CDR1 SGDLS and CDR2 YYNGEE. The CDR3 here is CASSVGAGFDTGELFF. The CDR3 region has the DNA TGTGCCAGCAGCGTAGGGGCGGGTTTTGACACCGGGGAGCTGTTTTTT.

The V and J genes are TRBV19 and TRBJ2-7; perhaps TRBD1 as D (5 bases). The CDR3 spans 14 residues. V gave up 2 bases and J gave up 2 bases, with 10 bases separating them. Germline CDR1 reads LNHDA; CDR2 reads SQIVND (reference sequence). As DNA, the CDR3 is TGTGCCAGTAGTATATTCACAGGTCCCTACGAGCAGTACTTC. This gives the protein CASSIFTGPYEQYF.

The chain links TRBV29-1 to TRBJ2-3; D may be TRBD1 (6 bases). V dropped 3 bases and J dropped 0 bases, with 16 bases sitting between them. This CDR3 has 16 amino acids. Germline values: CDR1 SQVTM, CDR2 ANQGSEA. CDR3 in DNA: TGCAGCGTTGAGGGGGCTGAGGGCTCTAGCACAGATACGCAGTATTTT. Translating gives CSVEGAEGSSTDTQYF.

In DNA form, the CDR3 reads TGCAGTGCTAGTAGTCGTCGCCTAGCGGGAGGTCGGACGCAGTATTTT. This codes for CSASSRRLAGGRTQYF. The chain is built from TRBV20-1 and TRBJ2-3; TRBD2 agrees at 11 bases. This CDR3 contains 16 residues. Germline assignment: CDR1 DFQATT and CDR2 SNEGSKA (reference sequence). The trim removed 3 bases at V and 9 bases at J, leaving 14 bases unmatched.

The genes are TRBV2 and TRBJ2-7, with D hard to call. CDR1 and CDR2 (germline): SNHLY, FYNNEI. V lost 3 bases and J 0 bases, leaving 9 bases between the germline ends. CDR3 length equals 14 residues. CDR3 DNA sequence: TGTGCCAGCAGTGAGGCGAGGAGCTCCTACGAGCAGTACTTC. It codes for CASSEARSSYEQYF.

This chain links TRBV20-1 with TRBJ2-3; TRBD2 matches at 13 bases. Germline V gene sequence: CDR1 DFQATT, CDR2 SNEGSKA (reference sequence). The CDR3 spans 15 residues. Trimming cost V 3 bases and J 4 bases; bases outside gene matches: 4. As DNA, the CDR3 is TGCAGTGCTAGTAGTACTAGCGGGAGGGCAGATACGCAGTATTTT. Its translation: CSASSTSGRADTQYF.

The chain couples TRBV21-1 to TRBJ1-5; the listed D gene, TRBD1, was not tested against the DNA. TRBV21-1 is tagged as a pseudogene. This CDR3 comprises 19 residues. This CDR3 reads CASSNWIGRVRTSNQPQHF. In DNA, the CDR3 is TGTGCCAGCAGCAATTGGATTGGCAGGGTAAGGACTAGCAATCAGCCCCAGCATTTT.

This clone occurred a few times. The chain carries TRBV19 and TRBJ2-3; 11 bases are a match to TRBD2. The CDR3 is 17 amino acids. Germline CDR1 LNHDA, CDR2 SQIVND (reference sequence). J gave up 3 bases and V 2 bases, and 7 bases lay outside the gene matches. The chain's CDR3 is CASSIPSLAGGTDTQYF. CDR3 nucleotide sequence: TGTGCCAGTAGTATACCTTCCCTAGCGGGAGGAACAGATACGCAGTATTTT.

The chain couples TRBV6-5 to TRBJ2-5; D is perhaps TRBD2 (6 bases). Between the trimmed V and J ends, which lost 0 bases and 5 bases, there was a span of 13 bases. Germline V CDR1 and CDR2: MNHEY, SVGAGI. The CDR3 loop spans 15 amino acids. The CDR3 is CASSYSIVGRETQYF. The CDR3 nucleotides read TGTGCCAGCAGTTACTCGATTGTAGGGAGGGAGACCCAGTACTTC.